This passage covers 28 T cell receptor beta chains from one sample sequenced in a study of cytomegalovirus exposure and HLA in healthy donors. Primers included in the PCR were 60 Vbeta and 13 Jbeta primers. Sequencing was performed with immunoSEQ multiplex PCR; in TCRdb, only in-frame clones are kept and a portion is missing. The sample contains about 43,000 clones, 81% of which appear only once. Sequenced input: PBMCs. The receptors shown here come from a man aged 45 to 65 in good health and CMV-seronegative.

The CDR3 loop is CSARANTEAFF. CDR3 nucleotide sequence: TGCAGTGCTAGGGCGAACACTGAAGCTTTCTTT. The V call is TRBV20-1, the J call TRBJ1-1; D gene unclear. The CDR3 spans 11 residues. V was clipped by 3 bases and J by 1 base, with 3 bases between them. Per germline, CDR1 DFQATT and CDR2 SNEGSKA (reference sequence).

The chain is built from TRBV7-9 and TRBJ1-1; D is ambiguous. CDR1 and CDR2 from the germline V gene are SEHNR and FQNEAQ (reference sequence). CDR3 length: 11 residues. V lost 5 bases and J lost 3, with 4 bases in between. CDR3 in DNA: TGTGCCAGCAGCCCGGACACTGAAGCTTTCTTT. Its translation is CASSPDTEAFF.

V gene TRBV25-1 combines with J gene TRBJ2-2; maybe TRBD2 (5 bases). The CDR3 loop spans 12 amino acids. Germline CDR1 MGHDK, CDR2 SYGVNS. V was cut by 6 bases and J by 9 bases, with 11 bases left in between. Here the CDR3 reads CASRRLPRELFF. The CDR3 DNA reads TGTGCCAGCAGAAGACTACCCAGGGAGCTGTTTTTT.

This rearrangement joins TRBV28 to TRBJ2-5; the D is unclear. The assigned J gene may be wrong: the sequence end matches TRBJ2-7 better. The CDR3 is 12 amino acids. Germline CDR1 and CDR2: MDHEN and SYDVKM. The CDR3 here is CASRGLAYEQYF. The CDR3 DNA reads TGTGCCAGCAGAGGGCTAGCCTACGAGCAGTACTTC.

The chain recombines TRBV19 with TRBJ1-5; 8 positions match TRBD1. Germline values: CDR1 LNHDA, CDR2 SQIVND (reference sequence). The CDR3 contains 16 residues. With V trimmed by 6 bases and J by 1 base, 8 bases remained unmatched. CDR3 nucleotide sequence: TGTGCCAGTAGCGATAACAGGGGGTTAAGCAATCAGCCCCAGCATTTT. This gives the protein CASSDNRGLSNQPQHF.

The CDR3 nucleotides read TGCGCCAGCAGCGCAGGGGGGCACGGGCCCTACAATGAGCAGTTCTTC. Translating gives CASSAGGHGPYNEQFF. This chain uses TRBV5-1 with TRBJ2-1; TRBD1 is a possible D gene (7 bases). The CDR3 is 16 residues long. The V gene lost 4 bases and the J gene lost 2 bases, with 16 bases spanning the gap. Germline-derived CDR1 and CDR2 are SGHRS and YFSETQ.

The chain has TRBV4-1 and TRBJ2-3; D is ambiguous. Trimming stripped 4 bases from V and 0 bases from J, with 14 bases between. The CDR3 is 16 residues long. Germline CDR1 and CDR2: MGHRA and YSYEKL. The CDR3 sequence: CASSRLDATSTDTQYF. CDR3 bases: TGCGCCAGCAGCCGGCTCGACGCGACTAGCACAGATACGCAGTATTTT.

The chain combines TRBV29-1 with TRBJ1-2; no reliable D call. The CDR3 has 12 amino acids. Trimming cost V 7 bases and J 6 bases, with 15 bases left between them. CDR1 and CDR2 (germline): SQVTM, ANQGSEA. DNA of the CDR3: TGCAGCGACTTCGAGGGTGTCAATGGCTACACCTTC. Residues: CSDFEGVNGYTF.

This chain connects TRBV9 to TRBJ2-1; 8 bases agree with TRBD2. Germline V gene sequence: CDR1 SGDLS, CDR2 YYNGEE. The CDR3 length is 15 residues. J lost 9 bases, V lost 0 bases, and 8 bases had no gene match. CDR3 DNA sequence: TGTGCCAGCAGCGTAGGTAGCGGGGTTTACGGTGAGCAGTTCTTC. Protein: CASSVGSGVYGEQFF.

J is TRBJ1-2 and V is TRBV6-4, with a possible D match to TRBD1 (5 bases). This CDR3 has 15 residues. Germline CDR1 MRHNA, CDR2 SNTAGT. V was pared by 5 bases and J by 4 bases, with 17 bases between. The DNA of the CDR3 is TGTGCCAGCAGTCCTGGGGGGACCACTAGCTATGGCTACACCTTC. Protein product: CASSPGGTTSYGYTF.

The chain has TRBV11-3 and TRBJ2-1, with D hard to call. The V gene's germline CDR1 is SGHNT and CDR2 YENEEA. V lost 2 bases and J 4 bases, leaving 12 bases between the germline ends. This CDR3 has 15 amino acids. The CDR3 here is CASSLHWASYNEQFF. The CDR3 DNA reads as TGTGCCAGCAGCTTACATTGGGCCAGTTACAATGAGCAGTTCTTC.

The V call is TRBV4-2, the J call TRBJ2-1; 10 positions match TRBD1. V lost 3 bases, J lost 10 bases, and 6 bases stayed unmatched. Per germline, CDR1 LGHNA and CDR2 YNFKEQ. This CDR3 has 14 residues. In nucleotides, the CDR3 is TGTGCCAGCAGCCACCAGGGACAGGGGAGCGAGCAGTTCTTC. This gives the protein CASSHQGQGSEQFF.

The rearrangement joins TRBV20-1 to TRBJ2-7; D is unresolved. The CDR3 extends over 10 amino acids. The V end was cut by 3 bases, the J end by 5 bases, with 5 bases between. Germline lookup yields CDR1 DFQATT and CDR2 SNEGSKA (reference sequence). In DNA form, the CDR3 reads TGCAGTGCTAGCCCTAACGAGCAGTACTTC. It specifies CSASPNEQYF.

CDR3 in amino acids: CASSLDRATEAFF. DNA for the CDR3: TGTGCCAGCAGTCTGGACAGGGCCACTGAAGCTTTCTTT. The genes are TRBV27 and TRBJ1-1; 8 bases map to TRBD1. The CDR3 runs to 13 residues. V was clipped by 5 bases and J by 4 bases; unmatched bases: 3. The germline V gene encodes CDR1 MNHEY and CDR2 SMNVEV (reference sequence).

V and J are TRBV6-5 and TRBJ1-5; D unclear. Per germline, CDR1 MNHEY and CDR2 SVGAGI. The CDR3 contains 15 residues. V lost 8 bases to trimming and J lost 1 base, with 15 bases between them. The CDR3 here is CASGRSAESNQPQHF. The CDR3 DNA follows: TGTGCCAGCGGCAGGTCCGCCGAGAGCAATCAGCCCCAGCATTTT.

CDR3 DNA sequence: TGTGCCAGCAGCCAAGACTACCCATCCTACAATGAGCAGTTCTTC. Residues: CASSQDYPSYNEQFF. The chain carries TRBV4-2 and TRBJ2-1; no reliable D call. CDR1 and CDR2 (germline): LGHNA, YNFKEQ. V lost 0 bases and J 1 base, leaving 7 bases between the germline ends. This CDR3 spans 15 amino acids.

This chain connects TRBV6-6 to TRBJ2-7, with 7 bases fitting TRBD2. CDR1 and CDR2 (germline): MNHNY, SVGAGI (reference sequence). The CDR3 contains 13 residues. Losses at the gene ends were 8 bases for V and 5 bases for J; bases not matched to a gene: 9. CDR3 nucleotides: TGTGCCAGCGGCGGAGTAGCGGGCAACGAGCAGTACTTC. Translated: CASGGVAGNEQYF.

The sample holds a few counts of this clone. CDR3 in DNA: TGTGCCAGCAGCCAAGACCTTTTTATATCCTACGAGCAGTACTTC. As protein: CASSQDLFISYEQYF. The chain has TRBV4-2 and TRBJ2-7; D call uncertain. The germline gives CDR1 LGHNA, CDR2 YNFKEQ. V was shortened by 0 bases and J by 1 base, with 10 bases between the two germline ends. This CDR3 has 15 amino acids.

The V and J genes are TRBV15 and TRBJ2-5; D call uncertain. The CDR3 spans 12 residues. The V end was cut by 2 bases, the J end by 9 bases, with 10 bases between. CDR1 LNHNV and CDR2 YYDKDF come from the germline V gene (reference sequence). The CDR3 DNA sequence: TGTGCCACCAGCAGATCTGGGCAAGCCCAGTACTTC. This codes for CATSRSGQAQYF. Complete variable domain (other parts from reference TRBV15 and TRBJ2-5): DAMVIQNPRYQVTQFGKPVTLSCSQTLNHNVMYWYQQKSSQAPKLLFHYYDKDFNNEADTPDNFQSRRPNTSFCFLDIRSPGLGDTAMYLCATSRSGQAQYFGPGTRLLVL.

The chain recombines TRBV4-1 with TRBJ2-1; 13 bases fit TRBD2. Germline assignment: CDR1 MGHRA and CDR2 YSYEKL. Unmatched junction bases numbered 4, after V lost 3 bases and J lost 5 bases. The length of the CDR3 is 16 residues. CDR3 DNA: TGCGCCAGCAGCCACCACGGGACTAGCGGGAACAATGAGCAGTTCTTC. Its protein product is CASSHHGTSGNNEQFF.

V is TRBV29-1 and J is TRBJ1-4, with 7 bases that match TRBD1. The CDR3 consists of 13 residues. Germline CDR1 reads SQVTM; CDR2 reads ANQGSEA. Trimming cost V 5 bases and J 6 bases; bases outside gene matches: 6. CDR3 nucleotides: TGCAGCGTTACTGGAGGGGGCTATGAAAAACTGTTTTTT. Protein sequence: CSVTGGGYEKLFF. Together with reference TRBV29-1 and TRBJ1-4, the CDR3 gives the full variable domain: SAVISQKPSRDICQRGTSLTIQCQVDSQVTMMFWYRQQPGQSLTLIATANQGSEATYESGFVIDKFPISRPNLTFSTLTVSNMSPEDSSIYLCSVTGGGYEKLFFGSGTQLSVL.

Regarding this clone: The junction does not match germline at one end; this may be a read error. The chain uses TRBV7-2 and TRBJ2-2; 8 bases agree with TRBD2. Germline lookup yields CDR1 SGHTA and CDR2 FQGNSA. CDR3 size: 14 residues. CDR3 bases: TGTGCCAGCAGCCCGGGGGGGGTTGTTCCGGGGAGCGTTTTT. Translating gives CASSPGGVVPGSVF.

This chain links TRBV7-2 with TRBJ2-1; TRBD1 might be the D (6 bases). V was shortened by 0 bases and J by 4 bases, with 10 bases between the two germline ends. This CDR3 comprises 15 residues. Germline lookup yields CDR1 SGHTA and CDR2 FQGNSA. CDR3 in DNA: TGTGCCAGCAGCTTAGCGGGGGCCTCATACAATGAGCAGTTCTTC. It is translated as CASSLAGASYNEQFF.

The rearrangement uses TRBV9 and TRBJ2-2, with a tentative D call TRBD2 (6 bases). V lost 3 bases and J lost 6, with 9 bases in between. Germline V gene data show CDR1 as SGDLS and CDR2 as YYNGEE. CDR3 length equals 13 residues. CDR3 bases: TGTGCCAGCAGCGGGGAGCGGGCCGGGGAGCTGTTTTTT. This codes for CASSGERAGELFF.

The chain uses TRBV27 and TRBJ2-7, with 8 bases lining up with TRBD1. CDR1 is MNHEY and CDR2 is SMNVEV in the germline V gene (reference sequence). The V and J ends lost 7 bases and 6 bases, in that order; junction bases with no gene match: 8. The CDR3 totals 13 residues. CDR3 loop: CASTPGGLAEQYF. The CDR3 bases are TGTGCCAGCACCCCAGGGGGCCTAGCCGAGCAGTACTTC.

This CDR3 is CASSLGHLNTEAFF. CDR3 DNA: TGTGCCAGCAGCTTGGGGCATTTGAACACTGAAGCTTTCTTT. V gene TRBV5-6 combines with J gene TRBJ1-1; D is unresolved. The CDR3 has 14 residues. The germline CDR1 and CDR2 sequences are SGHDT and YYEEEE. Trimming took 0 bases from V and 0 from J, leaving 6 bases between them. Full variable domain (outside the CDR3, taken from reference TRBV5-6 and TRBJ1-1): DAGVTQSPTHLIKTRGQQVTLRCSPKSGHDTVSWYQQALGQGPQFIFQYYEEEERQRGNFPDRFSGHQFPNYSSELNVNALLLGDSALYLCASSLGHLNTEAFFGQGTRLTVV.

This chain links TRBV6-1 with TRBJ2-3; no definite D call. The length of the CDR3 is 13 residues. V gave up 1 base and J gave up 4 bases, with 6 bases separating them. The germline V gene encodes CDR1 MNHNS and CDR2 SASEGT. The CDR3 sequence is CASSEVVADTQYF. For the CDR3, the DNA is TGTGCCAGCAGTGAAGTCGTCGCAGATACGCAGTATTTT.

The chain recombines TRBV5-1 with TRBJ1-1; D unclear. Germline CDR1 reads SGHRS; CDR2 reads YFSETQ. The CDR3 has 14 amino acids. The germline V and J ends were trimmed by 4 bases and 1 base, with 11 bases remaining between them. Here the CDR3 reads CASSPLGRNTEAFF. The DNA of the CDR3 is TGCGCCAGCAGCCCCCTAGGAAGGAACACTGAAGCTTTCTTT. Based on the CDR3 plus reference TRBV5-1 and TRBJ1-1, the full variable domain is KAGVTQTPRYLIKTRGQQVTLSCSPISGHRSVSWYQQTPGQGLQFLFEYFSETQRNKGNFPGRFSGRQFSNSRSEMNVSTLELGDSALYLCASSPLGRNTEAFFGQGTRLTVV.